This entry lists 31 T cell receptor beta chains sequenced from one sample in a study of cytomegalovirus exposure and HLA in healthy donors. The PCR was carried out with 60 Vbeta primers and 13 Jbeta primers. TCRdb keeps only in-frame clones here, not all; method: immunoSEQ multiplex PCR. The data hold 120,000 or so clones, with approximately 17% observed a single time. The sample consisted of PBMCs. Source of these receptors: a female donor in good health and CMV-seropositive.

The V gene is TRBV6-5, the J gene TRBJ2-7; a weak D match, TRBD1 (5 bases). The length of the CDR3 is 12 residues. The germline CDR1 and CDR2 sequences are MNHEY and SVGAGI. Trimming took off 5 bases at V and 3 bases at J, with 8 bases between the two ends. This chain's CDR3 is CASSQGIYEQYF. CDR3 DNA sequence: TGTGCCAGCAGTCAGGGAATCTACGAGCAGTACTTC.

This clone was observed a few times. The CDR3 nucleotides read TGTGCCAGCAGCCGACAGGGGTTTGGCTACACCTTC. Translated, it gives CASSRQGFGYTF. The chain joins TRBV6-5 to TRBJ1-2; 8 bases agree with TRBD1. This CDR3 region has 12 residues. Germline V gene lookup returns CDR1 MNHEY and CDR2 SVGAGI. J lost 7 bases, V lost 6 bases, and 4 bases had no gene match.

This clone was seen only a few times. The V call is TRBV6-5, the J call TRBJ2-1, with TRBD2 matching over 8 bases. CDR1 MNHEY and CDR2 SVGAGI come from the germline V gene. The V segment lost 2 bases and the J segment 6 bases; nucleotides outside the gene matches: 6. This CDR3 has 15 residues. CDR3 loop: CASSYERLAGNEQFF. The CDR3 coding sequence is TGTGCCAGCAGTTACGAGCGTCTAGCGGGCAATGAGCAGTTCTTC.

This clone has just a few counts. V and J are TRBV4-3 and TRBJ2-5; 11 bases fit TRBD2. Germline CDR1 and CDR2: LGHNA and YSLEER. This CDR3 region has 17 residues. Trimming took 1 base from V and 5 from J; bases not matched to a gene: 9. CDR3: CASSQGALAGGGETQYF. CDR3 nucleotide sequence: TGCGCCAGCAGCCAAGGAGCCCTAGCGGGGGGCGGGGAGACCCAGTACTTC.

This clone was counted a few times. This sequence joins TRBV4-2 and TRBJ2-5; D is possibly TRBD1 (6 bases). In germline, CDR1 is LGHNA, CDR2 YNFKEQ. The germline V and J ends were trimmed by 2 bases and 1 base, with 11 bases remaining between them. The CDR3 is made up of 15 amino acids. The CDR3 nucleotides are TGTGCCAGCAGCCAAACGGACAGACTCCAAGAGACCCAGTACTTC. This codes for CASSQTDRLQETQYF.

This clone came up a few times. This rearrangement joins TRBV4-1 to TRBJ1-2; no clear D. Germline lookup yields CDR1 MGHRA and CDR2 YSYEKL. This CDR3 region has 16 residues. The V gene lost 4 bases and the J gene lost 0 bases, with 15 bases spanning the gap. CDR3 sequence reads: CASSLYTGITNYGYTF. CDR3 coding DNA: TGCGCCAGCAGCCTGTATACCGGGATCACTAACTATGGCTACACCTTC.

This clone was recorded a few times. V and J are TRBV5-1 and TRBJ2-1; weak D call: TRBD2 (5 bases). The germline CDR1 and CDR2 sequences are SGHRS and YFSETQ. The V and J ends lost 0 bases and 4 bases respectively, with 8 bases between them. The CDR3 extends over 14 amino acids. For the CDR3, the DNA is TGCGCCAGCAGCTTGGTGTCGGGATACAATGAGCAGTTCTTC. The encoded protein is CASSLVSGYNEQFF.

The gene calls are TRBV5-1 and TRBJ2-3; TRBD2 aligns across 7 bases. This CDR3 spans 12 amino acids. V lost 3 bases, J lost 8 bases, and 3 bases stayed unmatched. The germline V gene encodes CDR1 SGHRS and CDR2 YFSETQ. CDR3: CASSSERGTQYF. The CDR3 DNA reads TGCGCCAGCAGCTCCGAGCGGGGTACGCAGTATTTT.

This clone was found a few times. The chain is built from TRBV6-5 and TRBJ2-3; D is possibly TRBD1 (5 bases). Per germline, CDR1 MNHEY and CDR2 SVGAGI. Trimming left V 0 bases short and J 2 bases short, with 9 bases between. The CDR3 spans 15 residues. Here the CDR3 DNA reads TGTGCCAGCAGTTACTCAGACAGCGTCACAGATACGCAGTATTTT. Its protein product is CASSYSDSVTDTQYF.

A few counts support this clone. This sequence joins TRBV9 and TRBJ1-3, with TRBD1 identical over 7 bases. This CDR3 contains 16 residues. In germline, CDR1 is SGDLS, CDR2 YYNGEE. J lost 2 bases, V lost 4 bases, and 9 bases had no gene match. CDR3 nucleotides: TGTGCCAGCAGCCTACAGGGGTGGTTCGCTGGAAACACCATATATTTT. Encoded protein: CASSLQGWFAGNTIYF.

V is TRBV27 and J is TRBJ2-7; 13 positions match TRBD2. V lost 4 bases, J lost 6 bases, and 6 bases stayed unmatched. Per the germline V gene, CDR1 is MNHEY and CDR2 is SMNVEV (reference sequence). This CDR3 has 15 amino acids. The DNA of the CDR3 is TGTGCCAGCAGTTCTACTAGCGGGAGGGTTTCCGAGCAGTACTTC. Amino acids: CASSSTSGRVSEQYF.

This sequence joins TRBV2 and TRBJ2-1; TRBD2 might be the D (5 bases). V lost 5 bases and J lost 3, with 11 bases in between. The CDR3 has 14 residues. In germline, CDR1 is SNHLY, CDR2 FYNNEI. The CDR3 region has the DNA TGTGCCAGCAGTAGTGGACTCTACTACAATGAGCAGTTCTTC. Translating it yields CASSSGLYYNEQFF.

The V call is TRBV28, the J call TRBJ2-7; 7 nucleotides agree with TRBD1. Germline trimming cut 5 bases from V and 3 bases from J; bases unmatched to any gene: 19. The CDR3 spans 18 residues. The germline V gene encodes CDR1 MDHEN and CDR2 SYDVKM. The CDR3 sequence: CASSPKPQTGYNDYEQYF. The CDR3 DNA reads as TGTGCCAGCAGTCCGAAACCCCAGACAGGGTATAACGACTACGAGCAGTACTTC. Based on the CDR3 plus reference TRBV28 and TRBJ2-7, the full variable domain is DVKVTQSSRYLVKRTGEKVFLECVQDMDHENMFWYRQDPGLGLRLIYFSYDVKMKEKGDIPEGYSVSREKKERFSLILESASTNQTSMYLCASSPKPQTGYNDYEQYFGPGTRLTVT.

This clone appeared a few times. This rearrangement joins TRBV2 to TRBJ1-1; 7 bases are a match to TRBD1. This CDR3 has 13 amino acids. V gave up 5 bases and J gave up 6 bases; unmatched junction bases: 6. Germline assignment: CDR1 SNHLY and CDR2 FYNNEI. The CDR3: CASSSTQGAEAFF. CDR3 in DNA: TGTGCCAGCAGTTCGACGCAGGGGGCTGAAGCTTTCTTT.

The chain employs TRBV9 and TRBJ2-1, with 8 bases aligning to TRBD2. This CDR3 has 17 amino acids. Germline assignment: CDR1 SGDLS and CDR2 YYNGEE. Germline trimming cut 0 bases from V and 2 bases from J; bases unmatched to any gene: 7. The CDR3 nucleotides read TGTGCCAGCAGCGTAGTTGGTAGCGGGGTCCCCTACAATGAGCAGTTCTTC. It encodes CASSVVGSGVPYNEQFF. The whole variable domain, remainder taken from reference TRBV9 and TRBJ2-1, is DSGVTQTPKHLITATGQRVTLRCSPRSGDLSVYWYQQSLDQGLQFLIQYYNGEERAKGNILERFSAQQFPDLHSELNLSSLELGDSALYFCASSVVGSGVPYNEQFFGPGTRLTVL.

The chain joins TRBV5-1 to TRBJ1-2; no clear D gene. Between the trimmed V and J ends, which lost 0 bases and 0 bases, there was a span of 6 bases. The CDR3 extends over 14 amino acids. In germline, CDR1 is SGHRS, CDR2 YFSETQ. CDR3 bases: TGCGCCAGCAGCTTGGCCACAGCTAACTATGGCTACACCTTC. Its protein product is CASSLATANYGYTF.

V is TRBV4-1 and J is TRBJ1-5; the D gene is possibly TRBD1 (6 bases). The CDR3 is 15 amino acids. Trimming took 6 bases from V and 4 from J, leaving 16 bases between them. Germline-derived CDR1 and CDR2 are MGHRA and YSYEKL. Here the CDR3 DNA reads TGCGCCAGCAGGAAGGCGCAGGGGCCAAATCAGCCCCAGCATTTT. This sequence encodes CASRKAQGPNQPQHF.

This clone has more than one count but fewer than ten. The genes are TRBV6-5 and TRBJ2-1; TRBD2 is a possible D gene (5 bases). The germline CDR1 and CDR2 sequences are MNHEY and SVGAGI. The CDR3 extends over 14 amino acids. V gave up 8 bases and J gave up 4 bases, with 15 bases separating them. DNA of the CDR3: TGTGCCAGCTCATCCTCCGGACTGTACAATGAGCAGTTCTTC. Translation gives CASSSSGLYNEQFF.

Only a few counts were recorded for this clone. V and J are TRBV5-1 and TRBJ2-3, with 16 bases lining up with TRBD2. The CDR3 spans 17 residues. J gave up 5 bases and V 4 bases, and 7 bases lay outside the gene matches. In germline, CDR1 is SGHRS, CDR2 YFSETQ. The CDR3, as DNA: TGCGCCAGCAGCAAGATGGGACTAGCGGGGGGGCTAGATACGCAGTATTTT. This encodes CASSKMGLAGGLDTQYF.

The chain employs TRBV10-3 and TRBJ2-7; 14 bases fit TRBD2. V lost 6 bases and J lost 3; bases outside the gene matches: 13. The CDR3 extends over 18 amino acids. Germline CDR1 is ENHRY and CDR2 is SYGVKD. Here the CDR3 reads CAIRTNPGTSGSSYEQYF. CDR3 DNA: TGTGCCATCAGGACCAACCCGGGGACTAGCGGGAGTAGCTACGAGCAGTACTTC.

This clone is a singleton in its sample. Written as DNA, the CDR3 is TGTGCCAGTAGCCAATACAGGGGCTTGGGAACTGAAGCTTTCTTT. This sequence encodes CASSQYRGLGTEAFF. The V gene is TRBV19, the J gene TRBJ1-1; 7 bases map to TRBD1. The CDR3 extends over 15 amino acids. The junction had 12 bases not matched to a gene; V was cut back by 6 bases and J by 5 bases. Germline CDR1 and CDR2: LNHDA and SQIVND (reference sequence).

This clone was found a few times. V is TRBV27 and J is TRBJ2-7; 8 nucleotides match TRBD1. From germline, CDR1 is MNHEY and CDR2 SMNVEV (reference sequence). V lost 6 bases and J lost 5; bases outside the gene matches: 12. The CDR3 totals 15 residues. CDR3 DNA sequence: TGTGCCAGCAGCTCCCCTCGGACAGGGAGGAACGAGCAGTACTTC. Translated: CASSSPRTGRNEQYF.

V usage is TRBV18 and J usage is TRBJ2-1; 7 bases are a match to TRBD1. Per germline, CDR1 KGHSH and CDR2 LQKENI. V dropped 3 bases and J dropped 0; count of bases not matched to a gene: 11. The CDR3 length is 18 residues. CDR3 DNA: TGTGCCAGCTCACCTGACAGGGTGGCGTCTAGCTCCTACAATGAGCAGTTCTTC. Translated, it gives CASSPDRVASSSYNEQFF.

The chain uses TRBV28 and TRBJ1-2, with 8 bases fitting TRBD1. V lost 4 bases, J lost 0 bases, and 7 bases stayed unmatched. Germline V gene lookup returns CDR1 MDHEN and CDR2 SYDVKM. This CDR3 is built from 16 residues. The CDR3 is CASSYADRAPNYGYTF. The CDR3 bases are TGTGCCAGCAGTTATGCGGACAGGGCCCCTAACTATGGCTACACCTTC.

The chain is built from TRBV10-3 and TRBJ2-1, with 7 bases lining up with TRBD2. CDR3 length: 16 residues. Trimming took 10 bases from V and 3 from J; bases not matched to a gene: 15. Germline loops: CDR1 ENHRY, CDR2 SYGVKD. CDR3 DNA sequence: TGTGCCACTCAAGAACACCAGCGGGGAAACTACAATGAGCAGTTCTTC. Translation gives CATQEHQRGNYNEQFF.

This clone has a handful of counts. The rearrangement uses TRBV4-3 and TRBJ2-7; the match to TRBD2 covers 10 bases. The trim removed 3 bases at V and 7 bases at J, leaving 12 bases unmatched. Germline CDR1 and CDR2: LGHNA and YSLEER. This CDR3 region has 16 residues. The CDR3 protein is CASSQVAGGLAGEQYF. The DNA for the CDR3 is TGCGCCAGCAGCCAGGTAGCGGGAGGTTTGGCGGGAGAGCAGTACTTC.

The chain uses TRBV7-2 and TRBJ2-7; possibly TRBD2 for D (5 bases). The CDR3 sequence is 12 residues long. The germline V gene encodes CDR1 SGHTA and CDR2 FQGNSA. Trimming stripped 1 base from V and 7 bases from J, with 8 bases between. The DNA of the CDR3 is TGTGCCAGCAGCTTAGGCCCGGGGGAGCAGTACTTC. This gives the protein CASSLGPGEQYF.

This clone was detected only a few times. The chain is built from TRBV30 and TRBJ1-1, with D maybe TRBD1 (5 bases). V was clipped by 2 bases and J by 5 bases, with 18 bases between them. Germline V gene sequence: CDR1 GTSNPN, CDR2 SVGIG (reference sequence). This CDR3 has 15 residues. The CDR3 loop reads CAWSYFGGVGTEAFF. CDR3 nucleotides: TGTGCCTGGAGTTATTTCGGAGGGGTCGGGACTGAAGCTTTCTTT.

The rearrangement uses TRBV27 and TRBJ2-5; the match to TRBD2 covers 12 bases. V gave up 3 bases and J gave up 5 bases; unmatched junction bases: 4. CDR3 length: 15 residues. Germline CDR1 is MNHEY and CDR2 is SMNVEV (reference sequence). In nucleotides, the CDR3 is TGTGCCAGCAGTTTTCTAGCGGGGGGGTTGGAGACCCAGTACTTC. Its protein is CASSFLAGGLETQYF.

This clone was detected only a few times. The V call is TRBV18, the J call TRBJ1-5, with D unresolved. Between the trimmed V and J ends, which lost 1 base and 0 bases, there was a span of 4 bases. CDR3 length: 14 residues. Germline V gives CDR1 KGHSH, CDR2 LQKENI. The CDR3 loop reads CASSPLSSNQPQHF. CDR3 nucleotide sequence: TGTGCCAGCTCACCACTATCTAGCAATCAGCCCCAGCATTTT. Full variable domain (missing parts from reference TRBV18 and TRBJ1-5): NAGVMQNPRHLVRRRGQEARLRCSPMKGHSHVYWYRQLPEEGLKFMVYLQKENIIDESGMPKERFSAEFPKEGPSILRIQQVVRGDSAAYFCASSPLSSNQPQHFGDGTRLSIL.

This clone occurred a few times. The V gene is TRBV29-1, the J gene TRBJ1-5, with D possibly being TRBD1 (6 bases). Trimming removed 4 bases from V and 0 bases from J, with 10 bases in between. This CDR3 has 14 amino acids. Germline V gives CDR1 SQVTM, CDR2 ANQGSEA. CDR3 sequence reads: CSVGTAYSNQPQHF. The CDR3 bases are TGCAGCGTTGGGACAGCCTATAGCAATCAGCCCCAGCATTTT.